This entry lists 20 T cell receptor beta chains sequenced from one sample in a study of monozygotic twins with inflammatory bowel disease. Each CDR3 protein gets one entry in TCRdb, which reprocessed the 5' RACE reads and gives no DNA. The sample features 93,000 or so distinct CDR3 sequences, with under 2.5% in its top ten. The sequenced sample consisted of blood. The source is a human donor with ulcerative colitis or Crohn's disease, or a healthy co-twin of an affected twin (not recorded which).

The chain recombines TRBV10-3 with TRBJ1-3. The CDR3 spans 15 residues. Germline V gene lookup returns CDR1 ENHRY and CDR2 SYGVKD. The CDR3 here is CATINTLTGGNTIYF.

The chain has TRBV7-2 and TRBJ1-5. Germline V gives CDR1 SGHTA, CDR2 FQGNSA. The CDR3 runs to 12 residues. CDR3 in amino acids: CASSPFNQPQHF.

V is TRBV11-2 and J is TRBJ1-1. Per germline, CDR1 SGHAT and CDR2 FQNNGV. This CDR3 contains 18 residues. CDR3 amino acids: CASSFFRGSVKLNTEAFF.

The chain has TRBV30 and TRBJ2-6; TCRdb's D call of TRBD1 is untestable without DNA. The length of the CDR3 is 17 residues. Germline V gene sequence: CDR1 GTSNPN, CDR2 SVGIG (reference sequence). CDR3 sequence: CAWSNRGAYSGANVLTF.

This CDR3 reads CASSLGTRGGTEAFF. This rearrangement joins TRBV27 to TRBJ1-1; TCRdb proposes TRBD1, but this gene call is untestable without DNA. CDR3 length: 15 amino acids. The germline CDR1 and CDR2 sequences are MNHEY and SMNVEV (reference sequence).

The chain has TRBV7-2 and TRBJ2-1; TCRdb's assignment of TRBD1 cannot be checked, as there is no DNA. The CDR3 is 15 amino acids. CDR1 and CDR2 from the germline V gene are SGHTA and FQGNSA. The CDR3 protein is CASSTRRGLGDEQFF.

This chain links TRBV6-5 with TRBJ1-1; the TCRdb D gene call, TRBD1, has no DNA to confirm it. From germline, CDR1 is MNHEY and CDR2 SVGAGI. CDR3 length: 14 residues. The CDR3 here is CASSSSDSNTEAFF.

V gene TRBV4-3 combines with J gene TRBJ2-7; with no DNA, the TCRdb D assignment of TRBD1 cannot be verified. Germline V gene lookup returns CDR1 LGHNA and CDR2 YSLEER. This CDR3 is 15 amino acids long. CDR3 amino acids: CASSQADREGYEQYF.

CDR3 sequence reads: CASSLDHTYEQYF. The chain carries TRBV11-2 and TRBJ2-7. The CDR3 length is 13 residues. CDR1 SGHAT and CDR2 FQNNGV come from the germline V gene.

The gene calls are TRBV5-1 and TRBJ2-1; TCRdb picks TRBD1, but there is no DNA to check that call. Germline V gene data show CDR1 as SGHRS and CDR2 as YFSETQ. This CDR3 has 15 residues. This CDR3 reads CASSPGRGPFNEQFF.

V usage is TRBV7-2 and J usage is TRBJ2-7. The CDR3 is made up of 13 amino acids. Looked up from germline, CDR1 is SGHTA and CDR2 is FQGNSA. CDR3 region: CASSSISGYEQYF.

This rearrangement joins TRBV6-6 to TRBJ1-1. The CDR3 length is 12 residues. The germline gives CDR1 MNHNY, CDR2 SVGAGI (reference sequence). This CDR3 is CASSQSGTEAFF.

This rearrangement joins TRBV20-1 to TRBJ2-1. CDR3 size: 13 residues. Germline V gene data show CDR1 as DFQATT and CDR2 as SNEGSKA (reference sequence). The CDR3 loop reads CSARDISYNEQFF.

The chain has TRBV10-3 and TRBJ1-5. This CDR3 has 15 amino acids. In germline, CDR1 is ENHRY, CDR2 SYGVKD. CDR3 in amino acids: CAISEQKAGNQPQHF.

The chain combines TRBV6-5 with TRBJ2-4; the D gene TCRdb calls, TRBD1, cannot be checked with no DNA. The CDR3 extends over 15 amino acids. Germline V CDR1 and CDR2: MNHEY, SVGAGI. CDR3 sequence: CASSYSGQGTNIQYF.

The CDR3 here is CASSPRTPRGYGYTF. The chain links TRBV5-1 to TRBJ1-2; TCRdb's D call, TRBD1, is unchecked because there is no DNA. Germline values: CDR1 SGHRS, CDR2 YFSETQ. CDR3 size: 15 residues.

V is TRBV20-1 and J is TRBJ2-5; without DNA, the TCRdb call of TRBD2 cannot be checked. Looked up from germline, CDR1 is DFQATT and CDR2 is SNEGSKA (reference sequence). The CDR3 runs 17 residues. The CDR3 here is CSARGLYIPVGQETQYF.

This chain connects TRBV12-3 or TRBV12-4 to TRBJ2-3; the TRBD1 assignment by TCRdb is unverifiable without DNA. CDR3 length: 16 amino acids. The CDR3 sequence: CASRGQGVTYADTQYF.

This rearrangement joins TRBV6-1 to TRBJ2-7; TCRdb's D call, TRBD2, is unchecked because there is no DNA. CDR3 size: 15 residues. CDR1 is MNHNS and CDR2 is SASEGT in the germline V gene. The CDR3 is CATRPIAGGPYEQYF.

The chain links TRBV12-3 or TRBV12-4 to TRBJ1-5; the TRBD1 assignment by TCRdb is unverifiable without DNA. This CDR3 comprises 15 residues. The CDR3 protein is CASSSRDGYNQPQHF.